The entry that follows covers one T cell receptor beta chain sequence. This specimen comes from a study of shared clonotypes between healthy human individuals. CDR1 and CDR2 from the germline V gene are MNHEY and SVGAGI. This CDR3 contains 15 residues. The V gene end was trimmed by 6 bases and the J gene end by 6 bases; junction bases not matched to a gene: 10. Only in-frame clones appear in the TCRdb table, and some are missing; sequencing was by immunoSEQ multiplex PCR. The sample includes some 660,000 clones, 73% of them seen just once. The receptor's source is a woman aged 25 to 39 in good health. The gene calls are TRBV6-5 and TRBJ2-1; 8 bases are a match to TRBD2. The sample comprised memory CD4+ T cells sorted from blood. The sample's subset: CD45RA-negative fraction. CDR3: CASRTPGLGFNEQFF. The CDR3, as DNA: TGTGCCAGCAGGACACCGGGACTAGGATTCAATGAGCAGTTCTTC.